These 28 T cell receptor beta chains were all obtained from the same sample, sequenced in a study of T-cell reconstitution after alpha-beta-depleted transplantation in children. The authors prepared the TCRbeta library with unique molecular identifiers. A single record per CDR3 protein comes from TCRdb applying MiXCR to the PCR reads. In the table there are about 460,000 distinct CDR3 sequences, 10% of which are singletons. The material was PBMCs, obtained before TCRalphabeta/CD19-depleted stem cell transplant. These TCRs come from a child aged 2 to 15 with inherited bone marrow failure, due to receive a stem cell transplant.

This clonotype was found many times. The chain joins TRBV5-1 to TRBJ1-1; perhaps TRBD1 as D (6 bases). With 5 bases removed from V and 0 bases from J, the gap between germline ends came to 17 bases. This CDR3 has 16 residues. Germline lookup yields CDR1 SGHRS and CDR2 YFSETQ. CDR3: CASSSSPGHLNTEAFF. Written as DNA, the CDR3 is TGCGCCAGCAGTTCCTCTCCGGGACACCTGAACACTGAAGCTTTCTTT.

In this sample, this clonotype turned up a few times. V is TRBV12-3 or TRBV12-4 and J is TRBJ2-3; D is perhaps TRBD2 (6 bases). Trimming pared 4 bases from V and 1 base from J, leaving 18 bases between. The CDR3 runs 17 residues. The CDR3 loop reads CASSSTGDTGRTDTQYF. The DNA of the CDR3 is TGTGCCAGCAGTTCTACGGGAGACACGGGACGCACAGATACGCAGTATTTT.

There are many counts of this clonotype. V gene TRBV20-1 combines with J gene TRBJ2-2, with a tentative D call TRBD1 (6 bases). CDR1 DFQATT and CDR2 SNEGSKA come from the germline V gene (reference sequence). The V end lost 3 bases, the J end lost 6 bases, and 11 bases lay between the germline ends. The CDR3 runs to 13 residues. CDR3 loop: CSARGPGAGELFF. The CDR3 DNA reads as TGCAGTGCTAGGGGTCCAGGGGCCGGGGAGCTGTTTTTT.

V gene TRBV28 combines with J gene TRBJ2-5; D may correspond to TRBD1 or TRBD2 (5 bases each). CDR3 length: 13 amino acids. Germline V gene data show CDR1 as MDHEN and CDR2 as SYDVKM. The germline V and J ends were trimmed by 7 bases and 5 bases, with 14 bases remaining between them. The CDR3 bases are TGTGCCAGCACGGGGCTGGGGATTGAGACCCAGTACTTC. Residues: CASTGLGIETQYF.

This clonotype has a handful of counts. The rearrangement links TRBV27 to TRBJ2-1, with TRBD1 identical over 10 bases. The V gene end was trimmed by 1 base and the J gene end by 3 bases; junction bases not matched to a gene: 9. Germline lookup yields CDR1 MNHEY and CDR2 SMNVEV (reference sequence). The CDR3 totals 18 residues. CDR3 loop: CASSLFSRTGGFYNEQFF. CDR3 nucleotide sequence: TGTGCCAGCAGTTTATTCTCCAGGACAGGGGGTTTCTACAATGAGCAGTTCTTC.

Notes on this clonotype: A much larger clone is a single base away; this may be a read error. The genes are TRBV20-1 and TRBJ2-5; 8 positions match TRBD2. Unmatched junction bases numbered 13, after V lost 5 bases and J lost 8 bases. CDR3 size: 14 residues. Germline V CDR1 and CDR2: DFQATT, SNEGSKA (reference sequence). The DNA for the CDR3 is TGCAGTGCTCAGGACAGTTCTGCGGGAGGAACCCAGTACTTC. Its protein product is CSAQDSSAGGTQYF.

The sample holds a few counts of this clonotype. V is TRBV10-2 and J is TRBJ1-6; D remains unclear. With 4 bases removed from V and 2 bases from J, the gap between germline ends came to 9 bases. CDR3 length: 15 amino acids. Germline-derived CDR1 and CDR2 are WSHSY and SAAADI. In DNA, the CDR3 is TGCGCCAGCAGTGCTGGGGTCCCCTATAATTCACCCCTCCACTTT. Translating gives CASSAGVPYNSPLHF.

There are many counts of this clonotype. The chain combines TRBV4-3 with TRBJ2-1; 7 nucleotides align to TRBD2. The CDR3 has 16 amino acids. Losses at the gene ends were 0 bases for V and 11 bases for J; bases not matched to a gene: 13. The germline V gene has CDR1 LGHNA and CDR2 YSLEER. In DNA, the CDR3 is TGCGCCAGCAGCCAAGATGCCCCGGGGCTAGCGGACCAGCAGTTCTTC. This gives the protein CASSQDAPGLADQQFF.

This clonotype has just a few counts. The gene calls are TRBV18 and TRBJ2-7; D unclear. V was trimmed by 5 bases and J by 0 bases, leaving 11 bases between them. The length of the CDR3 is 14 residues. Germline CDR1 and CDR2: KGHSH and LQKENI. The CDR3 protein is CASSARESSYEQYF. The CDR3 coding sequence is TGTGCCAGCTCAGCCCGCGAGAGCTCCTACGAGCAGTACTTC.

This clonotype was seen repeatedly, ten times or more. The J gene is TRBJ2-3, the V gene TRBV28; 12 positions match TRBD2. The CDR3 covers 15 residues. CDR1 MDHEN and CDR2 SYDVKM come from the germline V gene. Trimming at V came to 7 bases and at J to 6 bases, leaving 8 bases not matched to a gene. CDR3 in amino acids: CASIAPGTSGDTQYF. The DNA of the CDR3 is TGTGCCAGCATTGCTCCCGGGACTAGCGGGGATACGCAGTATTTT.

This clonotype was counted ten times or more. The chain links TRBV4-3 to TRBJ2-7; TRBD1 matches at 7 bases. V lost 5 bases, J lost 7 bases, and 14 bases stayed unmatched. CDR1 is LGHNA and CDR2 is YSLEER in the germline V gene. The CDR3 has 15 residues. The CDR3 protein is CASSDRDEGAREQYF. Written as DNA, the CDR3 is TGCGCCAGCAGCGACAGGGACGAGGGGGCAAGGGAGCAGTACTTC.

This clonotype was found many times. J is TRBJ2-1 and V is TRBV15; 11 nucleotides agree with TRBD1. J was trimmed by 8 bases and V by 3 bases; bases with no gene match: 3. The length of the CDR3 is 14 residues. Germline CDR1 is LNHNV and CDR2 is YYDKDF (reference sequence). The CDR3 bases are TGTGCCACCAGCAGGGACAGGGGGCAGGATGAGCAGTTCTTC. Translation: CATSRDRGQDEQFF.

The table lists this clonotype with a few counts. This chain connects TRBV19 to TRBJ2-1; 13 positions match TRBD2. The CDR3 is made up of 16 amino acids. The V gene's germline CDR1 is LNHDA and CDR2 SQIVND (reference sequence). After removal of 1 base from V and 7 bases from J, the junction contained 4 bases not matched to a gene. The CDR3 nucleotides are TGTGCCAGTAGTATAGGGACTAGCGGGAGTAGGAATGAGCAGTTCTTC. Protein sequence: CASSIGTSGSRNEQFF. Combining the CDR3 with reference TRBV19 and TRBJ2-1 gives the whole variable domain DGGITQSPKYLFRKEGQNVTLSCEQNLNHDAMYWYRQDPGQGLRLIYYSQIVNDFQKGDIAEGYSVSREKKESFPLTVTSAQKNPTAFYLCASSIGTSGSRNEQFFGPGTRLTVL.

There are many counts of this clonotype. The chain uses TRBV7-2 and TRBJ1-1, with D unresolved. Trimming took 5 bases from V and 1 from J, leaving 2 bases between them. CDR1 and CDR2 from the germline V gene are SGHTA and FQGNSA. The CDR3 consists of 11 residues. The CDR3 loop is CASSRNTEAFF. The CDR3, as DNA: TGTGCCAGCAGCCGGAACACTGAAGCTTTCTTT.

This clonotype was detected a few times. The chain combines TRBV7-9 with TRBJ2-3, with D maybe TRBD1 (6 bases). The CDR3 runs to 16 residues. The germline V gene has CDR1 SEHNR and CDR2 FQNEAQ (reference sequence). V lost 5 bases and J 1 base, leaving 16 bases between the germline ends. In DNA, the CDR3 is TGTGCCAGCAGCCTAACGTGGGGGCCCCGCACAGATACGCAGTATTTT. Protein sequence: CASSLTWGPRTDTQYF.

This clonotype was counted ten times or more. The chain is built from TRBV7-9 and TRBJ2-1; D gene ambiguous. The germline V and J ends were trimmed by 0 bases and 8 bases, with 11 bases remaining between them. The CDR3 has 14 amino acids. The germline gives CDR1 SEHNR, CDR2 FQNEAQ (reference sequence). The CDR3 here is CASSLAAQKDEQFF. Here the CDR3 DNA reads TGTGCCAGCAGCTTAGCGGCCCAAAAGGATGAGCAGTTCTTC.

This clonotype showed up many times. The V call is TRBV29-1, the J call TRBJ2-1; tentative D call: TRBD2 (5 bases). Germline V gene data show CDR1 as SQVTM and CDR2 as ANQGSEA. V was trimmed by 6 bases and J by 5 bases, leaving 14 bases between them. The CDR3 totals 13 residues. CDR3 region: CSVGRTADNEQFF. The DNA of the CDR3 is TGCAGCGTGGGTAGGACTGCCGACAATGAGCAGTTCTTC.

This clonotype has a count of ten or more. The chain links TRBV30 to TRBJ2-2; 12 bases agree with TRBD2. The ends lost 5 bases at V and 6 bases at J; junction bases unmatched: 4. CDR1 and CDR2 from the germline V gene are GTSNPN and SVGIG (reference sequence). CDR3 length: 14 amino acids. The CDR3 sequence: CAWLAGGVAGELFF. The CDR3 DNA follows: TGTGCCTGGCTAGCGGGAGGGGTGGCCGGGGAGCTGTTTTTT.

This clonotype has a count of ten or more. The CDR3 is CASSLAPGATYEQYF. In nucleotides, the CDR3 is TGTGCCAGCAGCTTAGCACCAGGGGCGACCTACGAGCAGTACTTC. This chain links TRBV7-2 with TRBJ2-7, with D possibly matching TRBD1 (6 bases). The germline V gene has CDR1 SGHTA and CDR2 FQGNSA. This CDR3 is 15 amino acids long. V shed 0 bases and J shed 2 bases, with 11 bases lying between them.

This clonotype was recorded at least ten times. The rearrangement uses TRBV7-2 and TRBJ2-5, with 8 bases matching TRBD2. J lost 6 bases, V lost 5 bases, and 11 bases had no gene match. Germline loops: CDR1 SGHTA, CDR2 FQGNSA. This CDR3 is 15 amino acids long. The CDR3 coding sequence is TGTGCCAGCAGCACAGGGTCTCTAGCGGGTCAGACCCAGTACTTC. This translates into CASSTGSLAGQTQYF.

Comments on this clonotype: A read error is possible here, since a much larger clone lies one base away. V usage is TRBV12-3 or TRBV12-4 and J usage is TRBJ2-3; D possibly matches TRBD1 or TRBD2 (7 bases each). CDR3 size: 16 residues. CDR3 in amino acids: CASSFVRGGSTDTLYF. The CDR3 bases are TGTGCCAGCAGTTTTGTCAGGGGGGGGTCCACAGATACGCTGTATTTT.

This clonotype was seen ten or more times. The rearrangement links TRBV4-3 to TRBJ2-3, with TRBD2 matching 7 bases. CDR1 LGHNA and CDR2 YSLEER come from the germline V gene. The CDR3 covers 17 residues. Trimming cost V 3 bases and J 2 bases; bases outside gene matches: 11. CDR3 amino acids: CASSHSIGLADTDTQYF. CDR3 bases: TGCGCCAGCAGCCATTCCATCGGGCTAGCGGACACAGATACGCAGTATTTT.

This clonotype was picked up many times. V gene TRBV27 combines with J gene TRBJ1-5; possible D gene TRBD1, 6 bases. V gave up 0 bases and J gave up 0 bases, with 9 bases separating them. CDR3 length: 16 residues. Germline V gene lookup returns CDR1 MNHEY and CDR2 SMNVEV (reference sequence). The CDR3, as DNA: TGTGCCAGCAGTTTATCACAGGGCCCTAGCAATCAGCCCCAGCATTTT. This codes for CASSLSQGPSNQPQHF.

This clonotype showed up many times. This rearrangement joins TRBV29-1 to TRBJ1-4; a possible D gene is TRBD1 (5 bases). Germline CDR1 SQVTM, CDR2 ANQGSEA. The germline V and J ends were trimmed by 4 bases and 6 bases, with 9 bases remaining between them. This CDR3 comprises 12 residues. CDR3 loop: CSVVGVHEKLFF. The CDR3, as DNA: TGCAGCGTTGTGGGGGTTCATGAAAAACTGTTTTTT.

On this clonotype itself: One base away lies a much larger clone, so this may be a sequencing read error. This chain's CDR3 is CASSQGLGVQETQYF. The CDR3 DNA follows: TGCGCCAGCAGCCAGGGACTAGGAGTGCAAGAGACCCAGTACTTC. The gene calls are TRBV5-1 and TRBJ2-5; 8 bases fit TRBD2. V lost 4 bases to trimming and J lost 2 bases; unmatched junction nucleotides: 7. Germline CDR1 and CDR2: SGHRS and YFSETQ. The CDR3 consists of 15 residues.

This clonotype appeared many times. The rearrangement uses TRBV28 and TRBJ2-5, with 8 bases matching TRBD1. The ends lost 6 bases at V and 9 bases at J; junction bases unmatched: 6. CDR1 is MDHEN, CDR2 SYDVKM, per germline. The length of the CDR3 is 12 residues. In nucleotides, the CDR3 is TGTGCCAGCAGCATCTCAGGGGGCGCCCAGTACTTC. Translated, it gives CASSISGGAQYF.

Of note for this clonotype: This may be a read error, as it is one base from a much larger clone. The chain combines TRBV7-2 with TRBJ2-7, with D possibly TRBD2 on 5 matching bases. CDR3 size: 15 residues. Germline V CDR1 and CDR2: SGHTA, FQGNSA. V lost 1 base and J lost 3, with 13 bases in between. The CDR3 nucleotides are TGTGCCAGCAGCTTAGTCCCAGCGGTAGTCTACGAGCAGTACTTC. Encoded protein: CASSLVPAVVYEQYF.

This clonotype was found many times. The gene calls are TRBV5-1 and TRBJ2-1, with no clear D. The V gene's germline CDR1 is SGHRS and CDR2 YFSETQ. Deletions cut 3 bases from V and 5 bases from J, with 18 bases between. There are 16 residues in the CDR3. The CDR3 region is CASSSSPLVGDNEQFF. CDR3 DNA: TGCGCCAGCAGCTCCTCCCCCCTAGTTGGGGACAATGAGCAGTTCTTC.